The 32 T cell receptor beta chains listed next were all sequenced from one sample in a study of blood T cell repertoires in COVID-19. This table comes from immunoSEQ multiplex PCR, and its TCRdb copy is limited to in-frame clones, with some not included. The repertoire holds around 130,000 clones, with 84% as singletons. Material for sequencing was peripheral blood. These receptors came from a human donor in a cohort sampled during active COVID-19.

The genes are TRBV9 and TRBJ2-3; 10 bases line up with TRBD2. J was trimmed by 6 bases and V by 3 bases; bases with no gene match: 10. This CDR3 region has 16 residues. Germline lookup yields CDR1 SGDLS and CDR2 YYNGEE. In DNA, the CDR3 is TGTGCCAGCAGCGCAGAAAGCGGGGGGGCCTGGGATACGCAGTATTTT. It codes for CASSAESGGAWDTQYF.

The J gene is TRBJ2-1, the V gene TRBV29-1; 9 positions match TRBD2. Germline V gene sequence: CDR1 SQVTM, CDR2 ANQGSEA. V lost 3 bases and J lost 9; bases outside the gene matches: 6. This CDR3 has 13 residues. This CDR3 reads CSVDSSGGREQFF. The CDR3, as DNA: TGCAGCGTTGATAGTAGCGGGGGACGTGAGCAGTTCTTC.

V usage is TRBV30 and J usage is TRBJ1-2, with D perhaps matching TRBD1 (5 bases). The CDR3 is 14 amino acids. Germline loops: CDR1 GTSNPN, CDR2 SVGIG (reference sequence). Trimming removed 5 bases at V and 7 bases at J, with 20 bases between. The CDR3 DNA is TGTGCCTGGGACCATGGCAGGGTATTCGGTGGCTACACCTTC. Its protein is CAWDHGRVFGGYTF.

This chain connects TRBV6-5 to TRBJ1-1; 8 bases are shared with TRBD1. The germline V gene has CDR1 MNHEY and CDR2 SVGAGI. The V and J ends lost 8 bases and 0 bases, in that order; junction bases with no gene match: 8. The CDR3 length is 15 residues. As DNA, the CDR3 is TGTGCCAGCTTCAAGGACAGGGCTATGAACACTGAAGCTTTCTTT. As protein: CASFKDRAMNTEAFF.

This chain links TRBV10-3 with TRBJ1-2; 7 bases match TRBD1. The CDR3 length is 11 residues. The J segment lost 8 bases and the V segment lost 10 bases, leaving 7 bases of the junction unmatched. Germline CDR1 and CDR2: ENHRY and SYGVKD. CDR3 coding DNA: TGTGCCACCTCCGGGACAGCAGGCTACACCTTC. It translates to CATSGTAGYTF.

The chain has TRBV5-4 and TRBJ2-5; a possible D gene is TRBD1 (5 bases). The CDR3 is made up of 14 amino acids. Germline V CDR1 and CDR2: SGHNT, YYREEE (reference sequence). Trimming shortened V by 4 bases and J by 5 bases, and 15 bases separated the two germline ends. This CDR3 is CASSSRVAGETQYF. CDR3 coding DNA: TGTGCCAGCAGCAGCAGGGTGGCCGGGGAGACCCAGTACTTC.

This clone was counted between two and nine times. This chain joins TRBV7-6 and TRBJ2-7; 7 nucleotides agree with TRBD1. This CDR3 is built from 15 residues. Germline loops: CDR1 SGHVS, CDR2 FNYEAQ. J gave up 5 bases and V 0 bases, and 7 bases lay outside the gene matches. CDR3 nucleotides: TGTGCCAGCAGCTTAGCCGGGACAGCACAAGACGAGCAGTACTTC. It codes for CASSLAGTAQDEQYF.

J is TRBJ2-3 and V is TRBV7-6; 8 bases are a match to TRBD2. V lost 5 bases and J lost 3; bases outside the gene matches: 7. CDR3 length equals 15 residues. From germline, CDR1 is SGHVS and CDR2 FNYEAQ. The CDR3 bases are TGTGCCAGCAGCCCCGCCGGGACTAGGACAGATACGCAGTATTTT. It is translated as CASSPAGTRTDTQYF. Complete variable domain (other parts from reference TRBV7-6 and TRBJ2-3): GAGVSQSPRYKVTKRGQDVALRCDPISGHVSLYWYRQALGQGPEFLTYFNYEAQQDKSGLPNDRFSAERPEGSISTLTIQRTEQRDSAMYRCASSPAGTRTDTQYFGPGTRLTVL.

The chain joins TRBV7-3 to TRBJ2-7, with D possibly being TRBD1 (6 bases). The V end was cut by 0 bases, the J end by 2 bases, with 8 bases between. The CDR3 has 14 residues. Looked up from germline, CDR1 is SGHTA and CDR2 is FQGTGA. As DNA, the CDR3 is TGTGCCAGCAGCTTAACTGGACAGACCTACGAGCAGTACTTC. It specifies CASSLTGQTYEQYF.

The rearrangement uses TRBV10-3 and TRBJ2-3; 8 bases fit TRBD2. The CDR3 is made up of 14 amino acids. Trimming cost V 2 bases and J 6 bases; bases outside gene matches: 4. Germline V gene sequence: CDR1 ENHRY, CDR2 SYGVKD. The CDR3 DNA sequence: TGTGCCATCAGTGAGCGGGGGGGCCCCGATACGCAGTATTTT. It translates to CAISERGGPDTQYF.

This clone has only one observation. V and J are TRBV27 and TRBJ1-2; no clear D. This CDR3 has 17 amino acids. V gave up 3 bases and J gave up 4 bases, with 21 bases separating them. Looked up from germline, CDR1 is MNHEY and CDR2 is SMNVEV (reference sequence). The CDR3 bases are TGTGCCAGCAGTTTGGGTCCCGGGTCCTCAGATTTCTATGGCTACACCTTC. Encoded protein: CASSLGPGSSDFYGYTF.

This clone is a singleton in its sample. The rearrangement joins TRBV7-3 to TRBJ2-7; possibly TRBD1 for D (6 bases). V gave up 2 bases and J gave up 0 bases, with 11 bases separating them. This CDR3 is built from 15 residues. Per germline, CDR1 SGHTA and CDR2 FQGTGA. This CDR3 is CASSLVGQSSYEQYF. For the CDR3, the DNA is TGTGCCAGCAGCTTAGTCGGACAGAGCTCCTACGAGCAGTACTTC.

This clone came up once. The chain joins TRBV5-1 to TRBJ1-2, with D perhaps matching TRBD1 (6 bases). V gave up 3 bases and J gave up 0 bases, with 12 bases separating them. This CDR3 is 15 amino acids long. Germline-derived CDR1 and CDR2 are SGHRS and YFSETQ. The DNA of the CDR3 is TGCGCCAGCAGCTCAGCAGGGGTCGCTAACTATGGCTACACCTTC. This codes for CASSSAGVANYGYTF.

This rearrangement joins TRBV27 to TRBJ1-5, with D uncertain. Germline-derived CDR1 and CDR2 are MNHEY and SMNVEV (reference sequence). The CDR3 length is 14 residues. V was trimmed by 3 bases and J by 2 bases, leaving 8 bases between them. The CDR3 loop reads CASSFRDGNQPQHF. CDR3 DNA: TGTGCCAGCAGTTTCCGGGATGGCAATCAGCCCCAGCATTTT.

V and J are TRBV18 and TRBJ2-5; TRBD1 aligns across 11 bases. CDR3 length: 12 residues. V trimming: 8 bases; J trimming: 7 bases; junction bases outside the gene matches: 3. CDR1 and CDR2 (germline): KGHSH, LQKENI. CDR3 DNA: TGTGCCAGCCAAGGGACAGGGGGGACCCAGTACTTC. The encoded protein is CASQGTGGTQYF.

This sequence joins TRBV9 and TRBJ2-7, with D unclear. V was shortened by 4 bases and J by 2 bases, with 13 bases between the two germline ends. Germline V CDR1 and CDR2: SGDLS, YYNGEE. CDR3 length equals 14 residues. The CDR3 region is CASSPPMAPYEQYF. The DNA of the CDR3 is TGTGCCAGCAGCCCTCCGATGGCTCCCTACGAGCAGTACTTC.

This clone came up once. V usage is TRBV5-6 and J usage is TRBJ2-7, with TRBD1 identical over 7 bases. CDR3 length: 16 residues. The trim removed 3 bases at V and 0 bases at J, leaving 9 bases unmatched. CDR1 is SGHDT, CDR2 YYEEEE, per germline. The CDR3 region is CASSWSPQGSSYEQYF. CDR3 nucleotides: TGTGCCAGCAGCTGGTCCCCACAGGGGTCCTCCTACGAGCAGTACTTC. Full variable domain (outside the CDR3, taken from reference TRBV5-6 and TRBJ2-7): DAGVTQSPTHLIKTRGQQVTLRCSPKSGHDTVSWYQQALGQGPQFIFQYYEEEERQRGNFPDRFSGHQFPNYSSELNVNALLLGDSALYLCASSWSPQGSSYEQYFGPGTRLTVT.

The chain is built from TRBV6-1 and TRBJ1-5; no clear D. This CDR3 has 14 amino acids. CDR1 and CDR2 (germline): MNHNS, SASEGT. The V and J ends lost 2 bases and 9 bases respectively, with 14 bases between them. The CDR3 DNA reads as TGTGCCAGCAGTGAAACTACCCCGGTGGGGCCCCAGCATTTT. This sequence encodes CASSETTPVGPQHF.

V gene TRBV5-5 combines with J gene TRBJ1-4, with TRBD1 identical over 9 bases. The CDR3 contains 14 residues. Germline V CDR1 and CDR2: SGHKS, YYEKEE (reference sequence). V lost 5 bases and J lost 2; bases outside the gene matches: 1. The CDR3 reads CASRQGATNEKLFF. CDR3 coding DNA: TGTGCCAGCAGACAGGGGGCGACTAATGAAAAACTGTTTTTT.

The rearrangement uses TRBV2 and TRBJ2-3; unclear D gene. CDR1 and CDR2 from the germline V gene are SNHLY and FYNNEI. The CDR3 is made up of 11 amino acids. V shed 6 bases and J shed 2 bases, with 3 bases lying between them. The CDR3 DNA follows: TGTGCCAGCAGCAACACAGATACGCAGTATTTT. Amino acid sequence: CASSNTDTQYF.

The chain employs TRBV24-1 and TRBJ2-3; perhaps TRBD2 as D (5 bases). V lost 5 bases and J 6 bases, leaving 8 bases between the germline ends. The CDR3 runs to 12 residues. Germline V CDR1 and CDR2: KGHDR, SFDVKD. CDR3 loop: CATSAGEDTQYF. DNA of the CDR3: TGTGCCACCAGTGCTGGGGAGGATACGCAGTATTTT.

The chain links TRBV30 to TRBJ1-2, with 9 bases identical to TRBD1. V trimming: 4 bases; J trimming: 4 bases; junction bases outside the gene matches: 7. Germline CDR1 is GTSNPN and CDR2 is SVGIG (reference sequence). The CDR3 has 14 amino acids. Written as DNA, the CDR3 is TGTGCCTGGACCCCGGACAGGGGCAGCTATGGCTACACCTTC. Protein: CAWTPDRGSYGYTF.

The chain uses TRBV2 and TRBJ1-6, with D possibly matching TRBD1 (5 bases). The germline gives CDR1 SNHLY, CDR2 FYNNEI. CDR3 size: 14 residues. The V and J ends lost 6 bases and 9 bases respectively, with 15 bases between them. The CDR3 protein is CASRVVGEGSPLHF. In nucleotides, the CDR3 is TGTGCCAGCAGGGTCGTGGGGGAGGGTTCACCCCTCCACTTT.

This rearrangement joins TRBV14 to TRBJ2-3, with a possible D match to TRBD1 (5 bases). Trimming removed 0 bases from V and 1 base from J, with 8 bases in between. The CDR3 length is 15 residues. The germline V gene has CDR1 SGHDN and CDR2 FVKESK. The CDR3 sequence is CASSQDLGGTDTQYF. CDR3 in DNA: TGTGCCAGCAGCCAAGATTTAGGGGGCACAGATACGCAGTATTTT. The full variable domain, with the rest looked up from reference TRBV14 and TRBJ2-3, is EAGVTQFPSHSVIEKGQTVTLRCDPISGHDNLYWYRRVMGKEIKFLLHFVKESKQDESGMPNNRFLAERTGGTYSTLKVQPAELEDSGVYFCASSQDLGGTDTQYFGPGTRLTVL.

The chain employs TRBV18 and TRBJ1-1; D call uncertain. CDR3 length: 15 amino acids. Germline V CDR1 and CDR2: KGHSH, LQKENI. V lost 3 bases, J lost 4 bases, and 15 bases lay in between. The CDR3 DNA sequence: TGTGCCAGCTCACCTCAGGTTGACCCGACCACTGAAGCTTTCTTT. This sequence encodes CASSPQVDPTTEAFF.

This rearrangement joins TRBV30 to TRBJ1-3; possibly TRBD1 for D (6 bases). The germline V gene encodes CDR1 GTSNPN and CDR2 SVGIG (reference sequence). V dropped 6 bases and J dropped 3 bases, with 18 bases sitting between them. CDR3 length: 15 amino acids. The CDR3 DNA follows: TGTGCCTGCTTCGCAAGGGGGACTAGTGGAAACACCATATATTTT. Protein: CACFARGTSGNTIYF.

The CDR3 region is CASSAQGHVSYEQYF. CDR3 bases: TGTGCCAGCAGCGCCCAGGGCCACGTCTCCTACGAGCAGTACTTC. V and J are TRBV11-2 and TRBJ2-7; D might be TRBD1 (5 bases). Germline CDR1 and CDR2: SGHAT and FQNNGV. The V and J ends lost 5 bases and 0 bases respectively, with 14 bases between them. The CDR3 spans 15 residues.

The genes are TRBV6-6 and TRBJ2-5, with 8 bases matching TRBD1. The CDR3 runs to 16 residues. Germline V gene data show CDR1 as MNHNY and CDR2 as SVGAGI (reference sequence). J lost 1 base, V lost 4 bases, and 8 bases had no gene match. The CDR3: CASSFPGQGTQETQYF. The CDR3 nucleotides read TGTGCCAGCAGTTTCCCCGGACAGGGTACCCAAGAGACCCAGTACTTC.

The chain couples TRBV5-1 to TRBJ1-1, with TRBD1 as a possible D gene (5 bases). Between the trimmed V and J ends, which lost 4 bases and 1 base, there was a span of 14 bases. This CDR3 has 15 amino acids. In germline, CDR1 is SGHRS, CDR2 YFSETQ. CDR3 DNA: TGCGCCAGCAGCCCCCTCCAGGGTGCGAACACTGAAGCTTTCTTT. Residues: CASSPLQGANTEAFF.

CDR3 protein: CASSQDGGWSANYGYTF. CDR3 DNA: TGCGCCAGCAGCCAAGATGGGGGGTGGAGTGCTAACTATGGCTACACCTTC. V and J are TRBV4-1 and TRBJ1-2, with a weak D call TRBD1 (5 bases). Germline V gene data show CDR1 as MGHRA and CDR2 as YSYEKL. Trimming took off 0 bases at V and 0 bases at J, with 14 bases between the two ends. The CDR3 covers 17 residues.

V usage is TRBV7-8 and J usage is TRBJ2-1; unclear D gene. V was pared by 1 base and J by 6 bases, with 10 bases between. Germline V gene data show CDR1 as SGHVS and CDR2 as FQNEAQ. The CDR3 spans 14 residues. In DNA form, the CDR3 reads TGTGCCAGCAGCTTAGTTCTGGAGAGCAATGAGCAGTTCTTC. It codes for CASSLVLESNEQFF. Complete variable domain (other parts from reference TRBV7-8 and TRBJ2-1): GAGVSQSPRYKVAKRGQDVALRCDPISGHVSLFWYQQALGQGPEFLTYFQNEAQLDKSGLPSDRFFAERPEGSVSTLKIQRTQQEDSAVYLCASSLVLESNEQFFGPGTRLTVL.

This clone occurred once. The J gene is TRBJ2-5, the V gene TRBV11-1, with D maybe TRBD2 (5 bases). Trimming left V 5 bases short and J 8 bases short, with 9 bases between. The CDR3 spans 11 residues. Per the germline V gene, CDR1 is SGHAT and CDR2 is FQDESV (reference sequence). The CDR3 nucleotides are TGTGCCAGCAGCCAAAGCGGTACCCAGTACTTC. Encoded protein: CASSQSGTQYF.